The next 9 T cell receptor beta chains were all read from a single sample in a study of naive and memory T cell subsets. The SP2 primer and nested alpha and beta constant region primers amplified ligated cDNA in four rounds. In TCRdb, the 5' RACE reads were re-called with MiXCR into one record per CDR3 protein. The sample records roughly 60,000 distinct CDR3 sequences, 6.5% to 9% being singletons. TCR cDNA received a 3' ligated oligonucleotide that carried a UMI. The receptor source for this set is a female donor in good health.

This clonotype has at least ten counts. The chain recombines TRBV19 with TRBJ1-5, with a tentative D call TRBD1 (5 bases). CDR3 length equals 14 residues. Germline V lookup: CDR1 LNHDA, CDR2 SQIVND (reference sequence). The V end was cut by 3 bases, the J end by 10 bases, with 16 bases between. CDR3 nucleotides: TGTGCCAGTAGTATTAGACAGAGTATGGATCCCCAGCATTTT. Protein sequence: CASSIRQSMDPQHF.

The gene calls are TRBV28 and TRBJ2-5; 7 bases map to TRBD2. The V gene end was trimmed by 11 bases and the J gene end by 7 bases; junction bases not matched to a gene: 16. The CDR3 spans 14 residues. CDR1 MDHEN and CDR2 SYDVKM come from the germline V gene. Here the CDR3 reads CACWGSPPGGTQYF. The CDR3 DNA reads TGTGCCTGTTGGGGGTCCCCCCCGGGGGGGACCCAGTACTTC.

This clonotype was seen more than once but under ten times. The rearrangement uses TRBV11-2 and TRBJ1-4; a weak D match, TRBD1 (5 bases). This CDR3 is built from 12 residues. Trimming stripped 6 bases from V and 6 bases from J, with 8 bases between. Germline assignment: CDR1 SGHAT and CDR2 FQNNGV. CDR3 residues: CASRGLDEKLFF. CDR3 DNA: TGTGCCAGCAGGGGGCTGGATGAAAAACTGTTTTTT.

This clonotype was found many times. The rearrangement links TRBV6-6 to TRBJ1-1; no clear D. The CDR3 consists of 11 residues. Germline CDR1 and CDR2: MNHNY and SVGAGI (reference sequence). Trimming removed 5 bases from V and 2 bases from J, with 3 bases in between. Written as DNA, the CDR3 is TGTGCCAGCAGTCACAACACTGAAGCTTTCTTT. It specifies CASSHNTEAFF.

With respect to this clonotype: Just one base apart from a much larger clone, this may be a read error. The CDR3 loop is CASKTTGVETQYF. CDR3 sequence (DNA): TGTGCCAGCAAGACGACAGGGGTAGAGACCCAGTACTTC. The J gene is TRBJ2-5, the V gene TRBV6-6; 8 bases are a match to TRBD1. Per the germline V gene, CDR1 is MNHNY and CDR2 is SVGAGI (reference sequence). The CDR3 is 13 amino acids. V dropped 7 bases and J dropped 4; count of bases not matched to a gene: 5.

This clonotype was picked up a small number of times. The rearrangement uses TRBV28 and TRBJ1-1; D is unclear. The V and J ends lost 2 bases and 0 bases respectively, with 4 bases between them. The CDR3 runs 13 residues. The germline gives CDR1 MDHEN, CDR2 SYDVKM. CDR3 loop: CASSLDLNTEAFF. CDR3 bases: TGTGCCAGCAGTTTAGACCTGAACACTGAAGCTTTCTTT.

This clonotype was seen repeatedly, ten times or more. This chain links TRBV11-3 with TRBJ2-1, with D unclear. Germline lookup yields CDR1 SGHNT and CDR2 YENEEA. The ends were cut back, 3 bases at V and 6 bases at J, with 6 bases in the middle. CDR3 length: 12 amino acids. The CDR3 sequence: CASSFSANEQFF. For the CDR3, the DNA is TGTGCCAGCAGCTTTTCAGCCAATGAGCAGTTCTTC. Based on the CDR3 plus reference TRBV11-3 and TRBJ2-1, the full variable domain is EAGVVQSPRYKIIEKKQPVAFWCNPISGHNTLYWYLQNLGQGPELLIRYENEEAVDDSQLPKDRFSAERLKGVDSTLKIQPAELGDSAVYLCASSFSANEQFFGPGTRLTVL.

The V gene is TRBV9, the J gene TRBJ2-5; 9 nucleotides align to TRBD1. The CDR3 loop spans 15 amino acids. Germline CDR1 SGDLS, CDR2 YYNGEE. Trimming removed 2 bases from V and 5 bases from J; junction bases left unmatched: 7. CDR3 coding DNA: TGTGCCAGCAGCGTGGACAGGGGAGGCCTGGAGACCCAGTACTTC. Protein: CASSVDRGGLETQYF.

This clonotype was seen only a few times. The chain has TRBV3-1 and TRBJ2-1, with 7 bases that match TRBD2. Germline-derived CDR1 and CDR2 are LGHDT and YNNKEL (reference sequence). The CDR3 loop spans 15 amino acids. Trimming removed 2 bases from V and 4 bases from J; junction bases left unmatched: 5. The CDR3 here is CASSQPGLHYNEQFF. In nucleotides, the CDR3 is TGTGCCAGCAGCCAACCGGGACTACATTACAATGAGCAGTTCTTC.